This T cell receptor beta chain was sequenced during a study of blood T cell repertoires in COVID-19. Across the study: Donors in the United States, Italy and Spain gave samples during acute or convalescent COVID-19. PBMCs, B-cell-depleted T cells, or T cells provided the cDNA or gDNA that made up the material.

In the authors' methods: By means of reference gene primer amplification, nucleated cell counts were estimated. The protocol was immunoSEQ multiplex PCR, while the TCRdb copy is restricted to in-frame clones and leaves out a portion. Clone size and the V and J calls come from that table; the DNA yielded D and trimming. This table has some 110,000 clones, approximately 89% appearing once. The germline V gene has CDR1 MGHRA and CDR2 YSYEKL. This CDR3 is 16 amino acids long. V was clipped by 7 bases and J by 7 bases; unmatched bases: 9. The source is a middle-aged man with acute or convalescent COVID-19. The sequencing sample was made of peripheral blood. This chain joins TRBV4-1 and TRBJ2-1; 14 nucleotides align to TRBD2. CDR3 protein: CASTQETSGGANEQFF. Here the CDR3 DNA reads TGCGCCAGCACCCAGGAGACTAGCGGGGGGGCTAATGAGCAGTTCTTC.